These 8 T cell receptor beta chains were all obtained from the same sample, sequenced in a study of T cells in Graves' hyperthyroidism and ophthalmopathy. RNA transcripts gave rise to amplified TCR beta CDR3 regions. The TCR CDR3 was amplified in a first-round RT-PCR using the HTBI primer set. TCRdb reprocessed the multiplex PCR reads via MiXCR and lists one record per CDR3 protein. The data show over 550,000 distinct CDR3 sequences, approximately 15% seen once. Sequenced material: blood. The receptor source for this set is a young woman with Graves' hyperthyroidism.

The chain has TRBV29-1 and TRBJ1-4; unclear D gene. The V end lost 3 bases, the J end lost 5 bases, and 13 bases lay between the germline ends. The CDR3 contains 14 residues. From germline, CDR1 is SQVTM and CDR2 ANQGSEA. CDR3 loop: CSVDMYASNEKLFF. The DNA for the CDR3 is TGCAGCGTTGATATGTACGCGAGCAATGAAAAACTGTTTTTT. The variable domain in full, with the rest retrieved from reference TRBV29-1 and TRBJ1-4, is SAVISQKPSRDICQRGTSLTIQCQVDSQVTMMFWYRQQPGQSLTLIATANQGSEATYESGFVIDKFPISRPNLTFSTLTVSNMSPEDSSIYLCSVDMYASNEKLFFGSGTQLSVL.

The chain uses TRBV6-7 and TRBJ2-1; TRBD2 matches at 8 bases. Being an ORF, TRBV6-7 has a function that is uncertain. The CDR3 extends over 14 amino acids. After removal of 11 bases from V and 4 bases from J, the junction contained 10 bases not matched to a gene. The CDR3 reads CAGGAGGKYNEQFF. In DNA form, the CDR3 reads TGTGCCGGGGGGGCGGGAGGAAAATACAATGAGCAGTTCTTC.

A note on this clonotype: A read error may explain this, as a much larger clone is one base away. The CDR3 carries no conserved terminal phenylalanine or tryptophan, so it likely arises from a read error. V is TRBV3-1 and J is TRBJ1-1; D gene unclear. Germline V gives CDR1 LGHDT, CDR2 YNNKEL (reference sequence). The germline V and J ends were trimmed by 3 bases and 0 bases, with 8 bases remaining between them. The CDR3 consists of 14 residues. The CDR3 loop is CASSHDTVNTEAFS. The CDR3 coding sequence is TGTGCCAGCAGCCATGACACAGTGAACACTGAAGCTTTCTCT.

This clonotype showed up many times. The junction departs from germline at one end; a sequencing error may be responsible. This chain joins TRBV7-2 and TRBJ2-3; 7 nucleotides match TRBD2. This CDR3 region has 14 residues. CDR1 and CDR2 from the germline V gene are SGHTA and FQGNSA. CDR3 loop: CASSLAGGTDTQYF. The CDR3 nucleotides read TGTGCCAGCAGTTTAGCGGGTGGTACAGATACGCAGTATTTT. Drawing the rest from reference TRBV7-2 and TRBJ2-3, the complete variable domain is GAGVSQSPSNKVTEKGKDVELRCDPISGHTALYWYRQSLGQGLEFLIYFQGNSAPDKSGLPSDRFSAERTGGSVSTLTIQRTQQEDSAVYLCASSLAGGTDTQYFGPGTRLTVL.

This clonotype has more than one count but fewer than ten. The J gene is TRBJ2-5, the V gene TRBV3-1; 10 bases agree with TRBD2. Germline CDR1 LGHDT, CDR2 YNNKEL (reference sequence). The V gene end was trimmed by 4 bases and the J gene end by 0 bases; junction bases not matched to a gene: 2. The CDR3 runs 15 residues. Here the CDR3 reads CASSLLAGDQETQYF. The CDR3 DNA follows: TGTGCCAGCAGCCTTCTAGCGGGAGACCAAGAGACCCAGTACTTC.

This clonotype was picked up a small number of times. The rearrangement links TRBV5-1 to TRBJ2-3; TRBD1 aligns across 7 bases. This CDR3 comprises 15 residues. Germline values: CDR1 SGHRS, CDR2 YFSETQ. J gave up 3 bases and V 2 bases, and 6 bases lay outside the gene matches. The CDR3: CASSLGGGVTDTQYF. CDR3 coding DNA: TGCGCCAGCAGCTTAGGGGGCGGAGTGACAGATACGCAGTATTTT.

The V gene is TRBV5-1, the J gene TRBJ2-3, with TRBD2 matching 7 bases. From germline, CDR1 is SGHRS and CDR2 YFSETQ. This CDR3 spans 16 amino acids. V was clipped by 0 bases and J by 4 bases; unmatched bases: 8. The CDR3, as DNA: TGCGCCAGCAGCTTGGGCCCAGGACTAGACGCAGATACGCAGTATTTT. Translating gives CASSLGPGLDADTQYF.

This clonotype was picked up a small number of times. The rearrangement joins TRBV7-9 to TRBJ1-1; D is undetermined. Germline V gene lookup returns CDR1 SEHNR and CDR2 FQNEAQ (reference sequence). CDR3 length: 14 amino acids. V lost 3 bases, J lost 4 bases, and 12 bases lay in between. The CDR3 spells CASSFPRRTTEAFF. The DNA for the CDR3 is TGTGCCAGCAGCTTTCCCCGACGCACCACTGAAGCTTTCTTT.